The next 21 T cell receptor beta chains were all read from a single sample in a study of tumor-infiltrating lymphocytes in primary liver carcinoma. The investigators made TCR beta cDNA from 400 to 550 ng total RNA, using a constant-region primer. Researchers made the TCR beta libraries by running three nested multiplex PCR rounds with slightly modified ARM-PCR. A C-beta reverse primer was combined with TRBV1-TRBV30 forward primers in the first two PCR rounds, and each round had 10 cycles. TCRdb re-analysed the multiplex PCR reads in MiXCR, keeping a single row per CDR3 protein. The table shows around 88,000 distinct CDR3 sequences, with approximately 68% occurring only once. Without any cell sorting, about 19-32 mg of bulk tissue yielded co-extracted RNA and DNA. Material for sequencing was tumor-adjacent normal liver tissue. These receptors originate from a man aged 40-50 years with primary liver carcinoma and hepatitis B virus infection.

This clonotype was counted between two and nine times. The CDR3 sequence is CASSDSTGGYNEQFF. Here the CDR3 DNA reads TGTGCCAGCAGTGACTCGACAGGGGGCTACAATGAGCAGTTCTTC. V is TRBV6-4 and J is TRBJ2-1; 9 positions match TRBD1. The J segment lost 3 bases and the V segment lost 0 bases, leaving 0 bases of the junction unmatched. The CDR3 totals 15 residues. Germline V gene sequence: CDR1 MRHNA, CDR2 SNTAGT.

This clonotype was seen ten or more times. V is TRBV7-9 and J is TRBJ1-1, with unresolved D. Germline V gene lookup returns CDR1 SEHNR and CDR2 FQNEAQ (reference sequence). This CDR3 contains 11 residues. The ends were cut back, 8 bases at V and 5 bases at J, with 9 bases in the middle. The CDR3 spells CASLPGTEAFF. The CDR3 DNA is TGTGCCAGCCTGCCTGGGACTGAAGCTTTCTTT.

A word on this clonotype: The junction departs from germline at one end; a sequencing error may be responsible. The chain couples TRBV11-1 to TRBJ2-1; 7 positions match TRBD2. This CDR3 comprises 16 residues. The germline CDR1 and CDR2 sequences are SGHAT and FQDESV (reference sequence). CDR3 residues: CASSLARGGLYNEQSF. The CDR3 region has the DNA TGTGCCAGCAGCTTAGCACGGGGAGGGCTCTACAATGAGCAGTCCTTC.

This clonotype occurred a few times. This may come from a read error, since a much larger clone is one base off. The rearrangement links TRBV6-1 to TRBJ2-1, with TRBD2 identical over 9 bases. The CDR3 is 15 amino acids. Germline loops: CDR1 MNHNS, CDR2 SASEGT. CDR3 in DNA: TGTGTCAGCAGCCTCCCGACTAGCGGTTACAATGAGCAGTTCTTC. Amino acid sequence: CVSSLPTSGYNEQFF.

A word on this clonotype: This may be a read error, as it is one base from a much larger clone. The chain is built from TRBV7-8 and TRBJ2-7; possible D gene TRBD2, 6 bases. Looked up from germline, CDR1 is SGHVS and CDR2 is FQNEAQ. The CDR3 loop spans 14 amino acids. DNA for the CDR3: TGTGCCAGCAGCCCGGGCGGGGTAACCTACAAGCAGTACTTC. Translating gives CASSPGGVTYKQYF.

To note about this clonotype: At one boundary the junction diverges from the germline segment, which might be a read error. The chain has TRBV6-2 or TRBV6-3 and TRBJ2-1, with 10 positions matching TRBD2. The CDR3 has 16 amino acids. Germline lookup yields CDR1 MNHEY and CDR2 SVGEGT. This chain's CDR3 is CASSSTSGCGYNKQFF. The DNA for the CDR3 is TGTGCCAGCAGTTCGACTAGCGGGTGTGGGTACAATAAGCAGTTCTTC.

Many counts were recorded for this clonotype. The CDR3 DNA reads as TGTGCCAGCAGTTCAAATCTAGCGGGGGACTCCTACAATGAGCAGTTCTTC. It translates to CASSSNLAGDSYNEQFF. The chain is built from TRBV13 and TRBJ2-1; 10 positions match TRBD2. CDR1 and CDR2 (germline): PRHDT, FYEKMQ (reference sequence). The CDR3 runs 17 residues. V was clipped by 6 bases and J by 0 bases; unmatched bases: 8.

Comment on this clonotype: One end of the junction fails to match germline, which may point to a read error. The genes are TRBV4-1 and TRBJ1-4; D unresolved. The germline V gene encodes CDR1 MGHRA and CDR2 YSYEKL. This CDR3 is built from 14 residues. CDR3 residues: CASSQDQLYEKLFF. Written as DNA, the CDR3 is TGCGCCAGTAGCCAAGATCAGCTATATGAAAAACTGTTTTTT.

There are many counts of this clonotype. The CDR3 loop is CAISESVGGNTEAFF. CDR3 bases: TGTGCCATCAGTGAGTCGGTGGGCGGGAACACTGAAGCTTTCTTT. The chain employs TRBV10-3 and TRBJ1-1, with no clear D. There are 15 residues in the CDR3. CDR1 is ENHRY and CDR2 is SYGVKD in the germline V gene. V lost 0 bases and J lost 1, with 9 bases in between.

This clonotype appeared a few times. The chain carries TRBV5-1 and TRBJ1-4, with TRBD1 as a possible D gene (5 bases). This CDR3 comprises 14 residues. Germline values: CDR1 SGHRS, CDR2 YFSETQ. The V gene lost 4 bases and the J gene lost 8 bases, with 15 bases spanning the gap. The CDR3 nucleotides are TGCGCCAGCAGCAACCGGGAGGGGCAGGAAAAACTGTTTTTT. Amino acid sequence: CASSNREGQEKLFF. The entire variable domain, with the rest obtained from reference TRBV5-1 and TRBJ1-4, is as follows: KAGVTQTPRYLIKTRGQQVTLSCSPISGHRSVSWYQQTPGQGLQFLFEYFSETQRNKGNFPGRFSGRQFSNSRSEMNVSTLELGDSALYLCASSNREGQEKLFFGSGTQLSVL.

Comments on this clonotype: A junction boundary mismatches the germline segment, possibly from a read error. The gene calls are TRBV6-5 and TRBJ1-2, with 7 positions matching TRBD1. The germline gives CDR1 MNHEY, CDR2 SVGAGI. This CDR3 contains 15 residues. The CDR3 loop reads CASSYGDSTSYDYTF. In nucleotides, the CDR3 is TGTGCAAGCAGTTACGGGGACAGCACTTCCTATGACTACACCTTC.

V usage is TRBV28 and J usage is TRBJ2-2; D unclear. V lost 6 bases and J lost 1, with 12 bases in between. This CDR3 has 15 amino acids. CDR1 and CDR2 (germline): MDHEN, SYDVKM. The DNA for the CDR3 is TGTGCCAGCAGAAAAAAGAAGGGGAACACCGGGGAGCTGTTTTTT. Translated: CASRKKKGNTGELFF.

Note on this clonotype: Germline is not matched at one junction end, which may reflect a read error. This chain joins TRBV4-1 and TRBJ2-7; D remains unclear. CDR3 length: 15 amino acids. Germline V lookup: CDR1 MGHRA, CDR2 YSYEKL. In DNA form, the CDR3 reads TGCGCCAGCGGCCCTATAGATGAACTGCCCTATGAGCAGTACTTC. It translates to CASGPIDELPYEQYF.

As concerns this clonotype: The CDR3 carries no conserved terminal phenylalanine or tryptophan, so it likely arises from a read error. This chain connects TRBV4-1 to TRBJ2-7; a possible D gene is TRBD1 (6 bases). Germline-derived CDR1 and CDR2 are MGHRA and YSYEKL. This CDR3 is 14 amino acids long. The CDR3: CVSSPLGRGYDQYL. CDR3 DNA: TGCGTCAGCAGCCCCCTGGGCAGGGGCTACGATCAGTACCTC.

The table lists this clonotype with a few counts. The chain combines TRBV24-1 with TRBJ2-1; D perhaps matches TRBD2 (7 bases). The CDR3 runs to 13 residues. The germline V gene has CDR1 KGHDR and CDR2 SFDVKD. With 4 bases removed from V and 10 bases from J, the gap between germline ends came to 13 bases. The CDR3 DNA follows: TGTGCCACCAGTGAACTAGGGGGGGTGGAGCAGTTCTTC. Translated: CATSELGGVEQFF.

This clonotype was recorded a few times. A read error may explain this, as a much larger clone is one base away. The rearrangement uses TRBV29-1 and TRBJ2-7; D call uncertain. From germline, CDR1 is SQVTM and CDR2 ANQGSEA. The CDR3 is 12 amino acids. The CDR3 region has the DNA TGCAGCATTGAAACCCCTTTCAACGAGCAGTACTTC. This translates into CSIETPFNEQYF.

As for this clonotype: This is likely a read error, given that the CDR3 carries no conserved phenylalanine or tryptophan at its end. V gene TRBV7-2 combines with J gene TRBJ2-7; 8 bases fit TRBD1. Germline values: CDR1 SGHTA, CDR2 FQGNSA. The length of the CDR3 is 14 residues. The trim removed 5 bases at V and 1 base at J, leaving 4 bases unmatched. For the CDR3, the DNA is TGTGCCAGCAGCCCAGGGGGCGGGTCCTACGAGCAGTACCTC. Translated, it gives CASSPGGGSYEQYL.

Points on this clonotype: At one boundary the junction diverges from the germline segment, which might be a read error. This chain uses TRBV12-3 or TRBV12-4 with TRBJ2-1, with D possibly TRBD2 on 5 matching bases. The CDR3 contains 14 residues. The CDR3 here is CVSSESGSGSEQFF. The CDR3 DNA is TGTGTCAGCAGTGAGTCCGGGTCGGGGAGTGAGCAGTTCTTC.

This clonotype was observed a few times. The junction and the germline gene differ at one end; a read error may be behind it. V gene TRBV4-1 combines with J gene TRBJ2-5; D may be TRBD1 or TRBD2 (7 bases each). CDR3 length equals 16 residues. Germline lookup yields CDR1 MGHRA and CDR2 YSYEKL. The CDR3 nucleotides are TGCGCCAGTAGCCAAGCGGGACAGCGATCCCAAGAGACCCAGTACTTC. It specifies CASSQAGQRSQETQYF.

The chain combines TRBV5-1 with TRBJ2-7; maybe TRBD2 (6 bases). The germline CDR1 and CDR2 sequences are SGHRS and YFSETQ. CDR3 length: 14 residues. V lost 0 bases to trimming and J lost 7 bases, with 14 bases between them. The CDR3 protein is CASSLDQGTYEQYF. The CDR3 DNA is TGCGCCAGCAGCTTGGACCAAGGGACTTATGAGCAGTACTTC.

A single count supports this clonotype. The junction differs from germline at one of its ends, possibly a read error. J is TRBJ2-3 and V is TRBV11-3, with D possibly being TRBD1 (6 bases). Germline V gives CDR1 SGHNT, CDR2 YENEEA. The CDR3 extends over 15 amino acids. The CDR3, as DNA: TGTCCCAGCAACAAGGACAGTGGCCGCCCAGATACGCAGTATTTT. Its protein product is CPSNKDSGRPDTQYF.